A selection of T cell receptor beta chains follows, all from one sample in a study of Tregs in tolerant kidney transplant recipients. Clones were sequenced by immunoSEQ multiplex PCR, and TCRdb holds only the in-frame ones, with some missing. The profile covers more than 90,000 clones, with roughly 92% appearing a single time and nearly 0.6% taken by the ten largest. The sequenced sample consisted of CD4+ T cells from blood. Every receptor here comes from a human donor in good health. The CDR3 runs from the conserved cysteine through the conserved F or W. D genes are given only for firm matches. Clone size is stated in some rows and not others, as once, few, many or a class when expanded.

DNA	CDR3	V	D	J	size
TGCAGCGTTGGGACAGACCCAAACACTGAAGCTTTCTTT	CSVGTDPNTEAFF	TRBV29-1	.	TRBJ1-1	.
TGTGCCAGAAGCTTGGGAAAGAGCTCCTACGAGCAGTACTTC	CARSLGKSSYEQYF	TRBV5-3	.	TRBJ2-7	.
TGTGCCAGCAGATGGTGGGACAGCGGGGATCAGCCCCAGCATTTT	CASRWWDSGDQPQHF	TRBV6-1	TRBD1	TRBJ1-5	.
TGTGCCAGTAGTATAGTCCCGCCGGGGAGTCAGCGGTACAATGAGCAGTTCTTC	CASSIVPPGSQRYNEQFF	TRBV19	.	TRBJ2-1	once
TGCAGCGTTGAAGCCGGGACAGGGGGGGTGCGGCACTATGGCTACACCTTC	CSVEAGTGGVRHYGYTF	TRBV29-1	TRBD1	TRBJ1-2	.
TGCGCCAGCAGCTTGGACACCTTCTACGAGCAGTACTTC	CASSLDTFYEQYF	TRBV5-1	.	TRBJ2-7	once
TGTGCCAGCAGTTTCGGACTAGCGGGAGTTGTAGATACGCAGTATTTT	CASSFGLAGVVDTQYF	TRBV6-5	TRBD2	TRBJ2-3	once
TGCGCCAGCAGCGGGACTCGAGAGACCCAGTACTTC	CASSGTRETQYF	TRBV10-1	.	TRBJ2-5	.
TGTGCCAGCAGCCAAGGGACTAGCGGGGGCCAAGATACGCAGTATTTT	CASSQGTSGGQDTQYF	TRBV4-2	TRBD2	TRBJ2-3	.
TGTGCCAGCAGCTTGGGGACAGTCCACTATGGCTACACCTTC	CASSLGTVHYGYTF	TRBV5-8	.	TRBJ1-2	.